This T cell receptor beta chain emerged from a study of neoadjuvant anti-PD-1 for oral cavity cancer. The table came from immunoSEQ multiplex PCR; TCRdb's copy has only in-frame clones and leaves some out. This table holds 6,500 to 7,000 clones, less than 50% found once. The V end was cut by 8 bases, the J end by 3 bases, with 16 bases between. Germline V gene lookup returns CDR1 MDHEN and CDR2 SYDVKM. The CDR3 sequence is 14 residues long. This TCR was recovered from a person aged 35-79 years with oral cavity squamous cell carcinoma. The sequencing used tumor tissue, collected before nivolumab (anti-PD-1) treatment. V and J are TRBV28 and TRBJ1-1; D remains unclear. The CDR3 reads CASPPPGLYTEAFF. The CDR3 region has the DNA TGTGCCAGCCCCCCACCCGGCCTTTACACTGAAGCTTTCTTT.